This entry lists 13 T cell receptor beta chains sequenced from one sample in a study of T-cell memory formation after mild COVID-19 (TCRdb year 2021). Library creation used 5' RACE. The sequencer listed for this sample is Illumina NovaSeq 6000. TCRdb ran its own pipeline on the public reads, namely fastp trimming at Q25 and MiXCR clone calling, and kept in-frame beta chains. Here each entry gathers all rows of one CDR3 protein and keeps the most common genes and DNA. The sample yields 120,000 or so distinct CDR3 sequences; approximately 15% were counted once. The top ten clones comprise 11% to 15% of the sample. The sequencing sample was made of PBMCs or a T cell subset sorted from them (not recorded which). These receptor sequences come from an adult woman who had mild COVID-19 (a few samples of this study predate the infection). The sample titles of this study are shuffled in the database, so cell type and time point are left out; the donor was told from shared clones.

J is TRBJ2-3 and V is TRBV10-3, with D maybe TRBD2 (5 bases). Looked up from germline, CDR1 is ENHRY and CDR2 is SYGVKD. This CDR3 is 14 amino acids long. The V end was cut by 6 bases, the J end by 1 base, with 11 bases between. Here the CDR3 reads CAIRSSRGTDTQYF. CDR3 DNA sequence: TGTGCCATCAGGTCTAGCAGAGGCACAGATACGCAGTATTTT.

This chain connects TRBV20-1 to TRBJ2-1; weak D call: TRBD2 (6 bases). Deletions cut 7 bases from V and 0 bases from J, with 10 bases between. Germline lookup yields CDR1 DFQATT and CDR2 SNEGSKA (reference sequence). The CDR3 spans 13 residues. The CDR3 coding sequence is TGCAGTGTACCGGAGGGCTCCTACAATGAGCAGTTCTTC. Translating gives CSVPEGSYNEQFF.

The rearrangement uses TRBV11-2 and TRBJ2-1, with 9 nucleotides matching TRBD2. Looked up from germline, CDR1 is SGHAT and CDR2 is FQNNGV. The CDR3 is 15 amino acids. The ends lost 6 bases at V and 8 bases at J; junction bases unmatched: 11. The CDR3 sequence: CASRGSGGSGDEQFF. The CDR3 nucleotides read TGTGCCAGCAGGGGAAGCGGGGGGTCTGGCGATGAGCAGTTCTTC.

In its sample, this clonotype was seen a few times. The CDR3 region is CASSSLTVAGAEQFF. The DNA of the CDR3 is TGTGCCAGCAGCTCCTTAACGGTAGCGGGGGCTGAGCAGTTCTTC. The genes are TRBV11-2 and TRBJ2-1; 9 positions agree with TRBD2. V dropped 4 bases and J dropped 9; count of bases not matched to a gene: 10. The CDR3 totals 15 residues. The germline V gene encodes CDR1 SGHAT and CDR2 FQNNGV. Full variable domain (rest looked up from reference TRBV11-2 and TRBJ2-1): EAGVAQSPRYKIIEKRQSVAFWCNPISGHATLYWYQQILGQGPKLLIQFQNNGVVDDSQLPKDRFSAERLKGVDSTLKIQPAKLEDSAVYLCASSSLTVAGAEQFFGPGTRLTVL.

This clonotype was detected only a few times. V and J are TRBV29-1 and TRBJ1-1, with D unclear. This CDR3 spans 9 amino acids. The germline V and J ends were trimmed by 4 bases and 7 bases, with 4 bases remaining between them. Per germline, CDR1 SQVTM and CDR2 ANQGSEA. The CDR3 nucleotides are TGCAGCGTTGGGAATGAAGCTTTCTTT. Its protein product is CSVGNEAFF.

V usage is TRBV7-2 and J usage is TRBJ2-2; no clear D. Germline lookup yields CDR1 SGHTA and CDR2 FQGNSA. CDR3 size: 13 residues. Trimming shortened V by 8 bases and J by 0 bases, and 7 bases separated the two germline ends. Written as DNA, the CDR3 is TGTGCCAGCCACCAGCCGAACACCGGGGAGCTGTTTTTT. This translates into CASHQPNTGELFF.

This clonotype was counted a few times. The chain carries TRBV6-6 and TRBJ1-4; no clear D gene. The CDR3 sequence is 12 residues long. V lost 8 bases, J lost 5 bases, and 9 bases lay in between. Per germline, CDR1 MNHNY and CDR2 SVGAGI (reference sequence). Here the CDR3 DNA reads TGTGCCAGCGTTGGGGTCAATGAAAAACTGTTTTTT. Amino acid sequence: CASVGVNEKLFF.

This clonotype was recorded many times. This chain connects TRBV5-4 to TRBJ2-1; 10 nucleotides line up with TRBD1. Germline CDR1 is SGHNT and CDR2 is YYREEE (reference sequence). The CDR3 sequence is 14 residues long. The V gene end was trimmed by 2 bases and the J gene end by 5 bases; junction bases not matched to a gene: 1. CDR3 in amino acids: CASSFGQGDNEQFF. CDR3 DNA: TGTGCCAGCAGCTTCGGACAGGGGGACAATGAGCAGTTCTTC.

The V gene is TRBV19, the J gene TRBJ2-1; 8 bases are shared with TRBD1. J lost 6 bases, V lost 7 bases, and 8 bases had no gene match. Germline CDR1 is LNHDA and CDR2 is SQIVND (reference sequence). CDR3 length: 14 amino acids. The chain's CDR3 is CASTSDRVGNEQFF. The CDR3 DNA follows: TGTGCCAGTACCTCGGACAGGGTAGGCAATGAGCAGTTCTTC.

J is TRBJ1-1 and V is TRBV7-9; 11 bases are a match to TRBD1. Germline CDR1 is SEHNR and CDR2 is FQNEAQ (reference sequence). The CDR3 runs 15 residues. J lost 6 bases, V lost 6 bases, and 9 bases had no gene match. The CDR3 nucleotides are TGTGCCAGCAGTCCCCCGGGACAGGGGGTCCCTGAAGCTTTCTTT. Translating gives CASSPPGQGVPEAFF.

The table lists this clonotype with a few counts. V and J are TRBV6-6 and TRBJ2-1, with 7 bases matching TRBD1. Germline V gene lookup returns CDR1 MNHNY and CDR2 SVGAGI (reference sequence). The CDR3 spans 16 residues. V trimming: 4 bases; J trimming: 0 bases; junction bases outside the gene matches: 6. This CDR3 reads CASSSFQGDSYNEQFF. For the CDR3, the DNA is TGTGCCAGCAGTTCGTTTCAGGGGGACTCCTACAATGAGCAGTTCTTC.

This chain connects TRBV6-1 to TRBJ2-2; D is ambiguous. Trimming took off 0 bases at V and 4 bases at J, with 3 bases between the two ends. CDR1 and CDR2 (germline): MNHNS, SASEGT. The CDR3 contains 13 residues. In DNA, the CDR3 is TGTGCCAGCAGTGAAGCGGGCACCGGGGAGCTGTTTTTT. As protein: CASSEAGTGELFF.

The rearrangement joins TRBV7-9 to TRBJ2-1, with D uncertain. V lost 2 bases, J lost 0 bases, and 8 bases lay in between. This CDR3 spans 15 amino acids. Germline V gene lookup returns CDR1 SEHNR and CDR2 FQNEAQ (reference sequence). CDR3 residues: CASSLSLTSYNEQFF. CDR3 DNA: TGTGCCAGCAGCTTATCCCTAACCTCCTACAATGAGCAGTTCTTC. Together with reference TRBV7-9 and TRBJ2-1, the CDR3 gives the full variable domain: DTGVSQNPRHKITKRGQNVTFRCDPISEHNRLYWYRQTLGQGPEFLTYFQNEAQLEKSRLLSDRFSAERPKGSFSTLEIQRTEQGDSAMYLCASSLSLTSYNEQFFGPGTRLTVL.